Listed below are T cell receptor beta chains from one sample, sequenced in a study of CD8 T cells in Susac syndrome. One entry per CDR3 protein, called by TCRdb with MiXCR from the immunoSEQ multiplex PCR reads. The profile shows under 200,000 distinct CDR3 sequences, about 93% of them singletons. The source material was CD4+ T cells from PBMCs. Receptors were obtained from a human donor in good health. Both conserved end residues are part of each CDR3. The D gene is left open where the match is weak. For some rows the clone size is stated as once, few or many, or as a class when expanded; others skip it.

clone size	V gene	J gene	D gene	CDR3 protein	CDR3 DNA
.	TRBV20-1	TRBJ1-5	.	CSAKHDSNQPQHF	TGCAGTGCAAAGCACGATAGCAATCAGCCCCAGCATTTT
few	TRBV6-5	TRBJ2-1	.	CASSYSPGIYNEQFF	TGTGCCAGCAGTTACTCCCCCGGGATCTACAATGAGCAGTTCTTC
once	TRBV29-1	TRBJ2-2	.	CSVEAATGTGELFF	TGCAGCGTTGAAGCCGCGACAGGCACCGGGGAGCTGTTTTTT
.	TRBV7-3	TRBJ2-6	.	CASRQGNANVLTF	TGTGCCAGCAGGCAGGGTAACGCCAACGTCCTGACTTTC
.	TRBV2	TRBJ1-6	TRBD1	CATPGQGVHNSPLHF	TGTGCCACACCGGGACAGGGGGTTCATAATTCACCCCTCCACTTT
.	TRBV20-1	TRBJ1-5	.	CSASIGGAGQPQHF	TGCAGTGCTAGTATTGGGGGGGCGGGTCAGCCCCAGCATTTT
.	TRBV12-3/TRBV12-4	TRBJ1-1	.	CASNLGPNTEAFF	TGTGCCAGCAACCTGGGACCGAACACTGAAGCTTTCTTT
.	TRBV20-1	TRBJ2-6	.	CSAPGRVVAGANVLTF	TGCAGTGCTCCGGGACGGGTGGTCGCTGGGGCCAACGTCCTGACTTTC
.	TRBV11-2	TRBJ2-4	TRBD1	CASSSGQGKNIQYF	TGTGCCAGCAGCTCGGGACAGGGCAAAAACATTCAGTACTTC
few	TRBV2	TRBJ2-5	TRBD2	CASSTRLAGQETQYF	TGTGCCAGCAGTACCAGACTAGCGGGGCAAGAGACCCAGTACTTC
.	TRBV19	TRBJ1-2	.	CASTSDTALRYTF	TGTGCCAGTACCTCAGACACTGCCCTTCGCTACACCTTC
.	TRBV30	TRBJ2-3	TRBD2	CAWSVSAGGRSDTQYF	TGTGCCTGGAGTGTATCAGCGGGGGGGAGGTCAGATACGCAGTATTTT
.	TRBV29-1	TRBJ1-5	TRBD1	CSVRQGPDQPQHF	TGCAGCGTTCGACAGGGTCCGGATCAGCCCCAGCATTTT
few	TRBV4-2	TRBJ2-7	.	CASSQDRDRGNEQYF	TGTGCCAGCAGCCAAGATCGGGACCGGGGGAACGAGCAGTACTTC
.	TRBV9	TRBJ2-3	.	CASSAAGSDTQYF	TGTGCCAGCAGCGCCGCAGGGTCAGATACGCAGTATTTT
.	TRBV20-1	TRBJ1-4	TRBD1	CSAEGQPGGKLFF	TGCAGTGCTGAGGGACAGCCTGGCGGAAAACTGTTTTTT
.	TRBV19	TRBJ1-3	.	CASSIDLRGLSGNTIYF	TGTGCCAGTAGTATAGATCTACGGGGACTCTCTGGAAACACCATATATTTT
.	TRBV7-9	TRBJ2-2	TRBD1	CASSPRQGAYTGELFF	TGTGCCAGCAGCCCGAGACAGGGTGCCTACACCGGGGAGCTGTTTTTT
.	TRBV14	TRBJ2-1	.	CASSQVYGAGEQFF	TGTGCCAGCAGCCAAGTTTACGGGGCAGGGGAGCAGTTCTTC
few	TRBV29-1	TRBJ1-3	.	CSVDEGGGNTIYF	TGCAGCGTTGATGAGGGGGGTGGAAACACCATATATTTT
.	TRBV15	TRBJ1-6	.	CATSRASNSPLHF	TGTGCCACCAGCCGGGCCTCTAATTCACCCCTCCACTTT
.	TRBV7-2	TRBJ2-1	TRBD2	CASRSGGWLNEQFF	TGTGCCAGCAGGAGCGGGGGGTGGCTCAATGAGCAGTTCTTC
.	TRBV12-3/TRBV12-4	TRBJ1-1	TRBD1	CASSLLQGATEAFF	TGTGCCAGCAGTTTATTACAGGGGGCAACTGAAGCTTTCTTT
.	TRBV30	TRBJ1-5	.	CAFSRQSGQPQHF	TGTGCCTTCTCCCGACAGTCAGGTCAGCCCCAGCATTTT
.	TRBV12-3/TRBV12-4	TRBJ1-6	.	CASSPTSSPLHF	TGTGCCAGCAGTCCCACGAGCTCACCCCTCCACTTT
.	TRBV30	TRBJ2-3	.	CAWSVGGDTQYF	TGTGCCTGGAGTGTGGGTGGAGATACGCAGTATTTT
once	TRBV10-3	TRBJ2-1	TRBD1	CAISEPAGTGVNEQFF	TGTGCCATCAGTGAGCCGGCCGGGACAGGGGTCAATGAGCAGTTCTTC
.	TRBV20-1	TRBJ1-2	TRBD1	CSATARQGLGGYTF	TGCAGTGCTACAGCTCGACAGGGTTTAGGTGGCTACACCTTC
.	TRBV4-1	TRBJ1-2	TRBD1	CASSQASGGRGYTF	TGCGCCAGCAGCCAGGCCTCAGGGGGAAGGGGCTACACCTTC
.	TRBV20-1	TRBJ1-2	.	CSAPRGNYGYTF	TGCAGTGCTCCAAGGGGGAACTATGGCTACACCTTC
.	TRBV6-1	TRBJ2-7	.	CASSRDSEQYF	TGTGCCAGCAGTCGTGACAGCGAGCAGTACTTC
.	TRBV30	TRBJ1-6	.	CAWSVEVSYNSPLHF	TGTGCCTGGAGTGTCGAGGTCTCCTATAATTCACCCCTCCACTTT
.	TRBV12-5	TRBJ2-2	TRBD1	CASGLARGQGAQANTGELFF	TGTGCTAGTGGTTTGGCAAGAGGACAGGGGGCGCAGGCGAACACCGGGGAGCTGTTTTTT
once	TRBV2	TRBJ2-7	TRBD1	CASSEALGTGKWYF	TGTGCCAGCAGTGAAGCGCTAGGGACAGGGAAGTGGTACTTC
.	TRBV5-4	TRBJ1-6	.	CASTPFGENSPLHF	TGTGCCAGCACCCCTTTTGGGGAGAATTCACCCCTCCACTTT
.	TRBV28	TRBJ1-5	.	CASRARLEGNQPQHF	TGTGCCAGCAGGGCACGACTAGAGGGCAATCAGCCCCAGCATTTT
.	TRBV7-3	TRBJ2-6	.	CASSLMGPGTGANVLTF	TGTGCCAGCAGCTTAATGGGGCCAGGAACCGGGGCCAACGTCCTGACTTTC
.	TRBV5-1	TRBJ1-2	.	CASSGMGTVRGYTF	TGCGCCAGCAGCGGGATGGGGACCGTGAGGGGCTACACCTTC
.	TRBV6-5	TRBJ2-5	.	CASSYSLRQETQYF	TGTGCCAGCAGTTACTCACTACGCCAAGAGACCCAGTACTTC
.	TRBV29-1	TRBJ2-5	TRBD2	CSVPASGGETQYF	TGCAGCGTCCCAGCTAGCGGGGGTGAGACCCAGTACTTC
.	TRBV6-2/TRBV6-3	TRBJ2-3	.	CASSPRSADTQYF	TGTGCCAGCAGTCCCCGGTCTGCAGATACGCAGTATTTT
.	TRBV3-1	TRBJ1-6	.	CASSQEHRSSYNSPLHF	TGTGCCAGCAGCCAAGAACATAGAAGCTCCTATAATTCACCCCTCCACTTT
.	TRBV6-6	TRBJ2-5	TRBD2	CASSRRTSGQETQYF	TGTGCCAGCAGCCGCCGGACTAGCGGGCAAGAGACCCAGTACTTC
.	TRBV27	TRBJ1-3	.	CASSLIGSGNTIYF	TGTGCCAGCAGTTTAATCGGCTCTGGAAACACCATATATTTT
.	TRBV20-1	TRBJ2-1	TRBD2	CSAPRTSGDEQFF	TGCAGTGCTCCACGGACTAGCGGGGATGAGCAGTTCTTC
.	TRBV29-1	TRBJ1-2	.	CSASTGTAGHGTF	TGCAGCGCTTCGACCGGGACGGCAGGGCACGGCACCTTC
.	TRBV29-1	TRBJ1-2	.	CSVEEGPGGYGYTF	TGCAGCGTTGAAGAGGGTCCCGGGGGCTATGGCTACACCTTC
.	TRBV10-3	TRBJ2-7	.	CATCQVTYEQYF	TGTGCCACCTGCCAGGTAACCTACGAGCAGTACTTC
.	TRBV28	TRBJ1-2	.	CASSPDPEGYTF	TGTGCCAGCAGCCCCGATCCGGAAGGCTACACCTTC
.	TRBV19	TRBJ2-5	.	CASSKGGARGETQYF	TGTGCCAGTAGTAAGGGCGGGGCTCGCGGAGAGACCCAGTACTTC
.	TRBV30	TRBJ1-2	TRBD1	CAWSVPGQLLPNGYTF	TGTGCCTGGAGTGTACCGGGACAGCTTTTACCCAATGGCTACACCTTC
.	TRBV2	TRBJ1-5	.	CASSEGGRRSNQPQHF	TGTGCCAGCAGTGAGGGAGGAAGGAGAAGCAATCAGCCCCAGCATTTT
.	TRBV20-1	TRBJ1-5	TRBD1	CSASPRQGSNQPQHF	TGCAGTGCGAGCCCCCGACAGGGAAGCAATCAGCCCCAGCATTTT
.	TRBV12-3/TRBV12-4	TRBJ1-1	.	CASSLGWAGNTEAFF	TGTGCCAGCAGTTTAGGGTGGGCAGGGAACACTGAAGCTTTCTTT
.	TRBV5-1	TRBJ2-3	.	CASSLLGTHITDTQYF	TGCGCCAGCAGCTTGCTGGGAACTCACATCACAGATACGCAGTATTTT